These T cell receptor beta chains were read from a single sample in a study of blood T cell repertoires in COVID-19. The assay was immunoSEQ multiplex PCR, and TCRdb's table has in-frame clones only and misses some. The data show around 30,000 clones, 75% to 90% seen once. The sequencing sample was made of peripheral blood. These receptors were taken from a man aged 50 to 60 with active or convalescent COVID-19. Each CDR3 is given with its conserved first and last residue. D genes are given only for firm matches. Only some rows state a clone size, as once, few, many or a class for expanded clones.

clone_size: .
d_call: .
j_call: TRBJ2-7
v_call: TRBV11-2
cdr3_nt: TGTGCCAGCAGCTTAGATTTGGCGGTTAGCTCCTACGAGCAGTACTTC
cdr3_aa: CASSLDLAVSSYEQYF

clone_size: .
d_call: .
j_call: TRBJ2-7
v_call: TRBV2
cdr3_nt: TGTGCCAGCAGGGAGTTCTCCTACGAGCAGTACTTC
cdr3_aa: CASREFSYEQYF

clone_size: .
d_call: .
j_call: TRBJ2-3
v_call: TRBV28
cdr3_nt: TGTGCCAGCAGTTCGGACAGGGAGGGTGCAGATACGCAGTATTTT
cdr3_aa: CASSSDREGADTQYF

clone_size: .
d_call: TRBD1
j_call: TRBJ2-7
v_call: TRBV28
cdr3_nt: TGTGCCAGCAGTTCAGGACAGGGGGCGAGTGAGCAGTACTTC
cdr3_aa: CASSSGQGASEQYF

clone_size: .
d_call: TRBD2
j_call: TRBJ2-3
v_call: TRBV18
cdr3_nt: TGTGCCAGCTCAATAGGCGCGGGAGAAGATACGCAGTATTTT
cdr3_aa: CASSIGAGEDTQYF

clone_size: once
d_call: TRBD1
j_call: TRBJ2-7
v_call: TRBV16
cdr3_nt: TGTGCCAGCAGCCAATTTTTCTGGGACAGATCCCTCCCCCACTACGAGCAGTACTTC
cdr3_aa: CASSQFFWDRSLPHYEQYF

clone_size: few
d_call: TRBD1
j_call: TRBJ1-4
v_call: TRBV10-3
cdr3_nt: TGTGCCATCAGTGTGAGGGGGCATGAAAAACTGTTTTTT
cdr3_aa: CAISVRGHEKLFF

clone_size: once
d_call: TRBD1
j_call: TRBJ1-2
v_call: TRBV24-1
cdr3_nt: TGTGCCACCAGTGAGTTGGACAGGGCCTATGGCTACACCTTC
cdr3_aa: CATSELDRAYGYTF

clone_size: .
d_call: TRBD1
j_call: TRBJ1-6
v_call: TRBV4-3
cdr3_nt: TGCGCCAGCAGAATTACAGGGGCGGATGATTCACCCCTCCACTTT
cdr3_aa: CASRITGADDSPLHF

clone_size: .
d_call: TRBD1
j_call: TRBJ2-7
v_call: TRBV7-2
cdr3_nt: TGTGCCAGCAGCTTAGCGTTCCACAGGGGTGCCTACGAGCAGTACTTC
cdr3_aa: CASSLAFHRGAYEQYF

clone_size: .
d_call: .
j_call: TRBJ2-2
v_call: TRBV28
cdr3_nt: TGTGCCAGCAGTTTTGGGACTCCGACCGGGGAGCTGTTTTTT
cdr3_aa: CASSFGTPTGELFF

clone_size: once
d_call: .
j_call: TRBJ2-1
v_call: TRBV18
cdr3_nt: TGTGCCAGCTCAGGGCAGTCGTACAATGAGCAGTTCTTC
cdr3_aa: CASSGQSYNEQFF

clone_size: .
d_call: TRBD2
j_call: TRBJ2-7
v_call: TRBV28
cdr3_nt: TGTGCCAGCATAGGGACTAGCGGGGACTACGAGCAGTACTTC
cdr3_aa: CASIGTSGDYEQYF

clone_size: .
d_call: .
j_call: TRBJ2-1
v_call: TRBV12-1
cdr3_nt: TGTGCCAGCAGCCCCCCCGGGGACTACAATGAGCAGTTCTTC
cdr3_aa: CASSPPGDYNEQFF

clone_size: .
d_call: TRBD1
j_call: TRBJ2-7
v_call: TRBV6-5
cdr3_nt: TGCTTAACAGGGGGGATCCATTCGAGCTCCTACGAGCAGTACTTC
cdr3_aa: CLTGGIHSSSYEQYF

clone_size: .
d_call: TRBD2
j_call: TRBJ2-5
v_call: TRBV4-1
cdr3_nt: TGCGCCAGCAGCCAAGATCATACTAGCGGTTTTGGGGAGACCCAGTACTTC
cdr3_aa: CASSQDHTSGFGETQYF

clone_size: .
d_call: TRBD2
j_call: TRBJ2-5
v_call: TRBV28
cdr3_nt: TGTGCCAGCAGTCACACTCCGGGACTAGTATCTTTAGAGACCCAGTACTTC
cdr3_aa: CASSHTPGLVSLETQYF

clone_size: .
d_call: TRBD2
j_call: TRBJ2-1
v_call: TRBV5-4
cdr3_nt: TGTGCCAGCAGCTTGGCCGGGGGGAGCTCCTACAATGAGCAGTTCTTC
cdr3_aa: CASSLAGGSSYNEQFF

clone_size: .
d_call: .
j_call: TRBJ1-1
v_call: TRBV5-6
cdr3_nt: TGTGCCAGCAGCGTCATCAGGGGTAGGGCTTTCTTT
cdr3_aa: CASSVIRGRAFF

clone_size: .
d_call: .
j_call: TRBJ2-7
v_call: TRBV24-1
cdr3_nt: TGTGCCACCATAGGGGGTTCTCCCTACGAGCAGTACTTC
cdr3_aa: CATIGGSPYEQYF

clone_size: .
d_call: .
j_call: TRBJ2-7
v_call: TRBV28
cdr3_nt: TGTGCCAGCAGTCCCCTCCGGCCAGGGGACGAGCAGTACTTC
cdr3_aa: CASSPLRPGDEQYF

clone_size: .
d_call: .
j_call: TRBJ2-2
v_call: TRBV2
cdr3_nt: TGTGCCAGCAAGAGGGAGTTGAACACCGGGGAGCTGTTTTTT
cdr3_aa: CASKRELNTGELFF

clone_size: .
d_call: .
j_call: TRBJ2-2
v_call: TRBV7-2
cdr3_nt: TGTGCCAGCAGCTTAGTGGGGGCGCTTAACACCGGGGAGCTGTTTTTT
cdr3_aa: CASSLVGALNTGELFF

clone_size: .
d_call: TRBD1
j_call: TRBJ2-7
v_call: TRBV10-3
cdr3_nt: TGTGCCATCAGTGACAGTAGTGGGACAGGGGGATACGAGCAGTACTTC
cdr3_aa: CAISDSSGTGGYEQYF

clone_size: .
d_call: .
j_call: TRBJ2-7
v_call: TRBV4-3
cdr3_nt: TGCGCCAGCAGCCAAGAGGGCAGGGCAAGCTACGAGCAGTACTTC
cdr3_aa: CASSQEGRASYEQYF

clone_size: .
d_call: TRBD2
j_call: TRBJ2-7
v_call: TRBV29-1
cdr3_nt: TGCAGCGTTGTCTGGCTAGCGGGGCACGAGCAGTACTTC
cdr3_aa: CSVVWLAGHEQYF

clone_size: .
d_call: TRBD1
j_call: TRBJ2-3
v_call: TRBV5-1
cdr3_nt: TGCGCCAGCAGCTTGGTAGGGACAGGGGGCCAGTGGGTCACAGATACGCAGTATTTT
cdr3_aa: CASSLVGTGGQWVTDTQYF

clone_size: .
d_call: .
j_call: TRBJ2-7
v_call: TRBV10-3
cdr3_nt: TGTGCCATCAGTACAGGGACCTACGAGCAGTACTTC
cdr3_aa: CAISTGTYEQYF

clone_size: .
d_call: TRBD1
j_call: TRBJ1-1
v_call: TRBV25-1
cdr3_nt: TGTGCCAGCAGCCAGGGGGCTACTGAAGCTTTCTTT
cdr3_aa: CASSQGATEAFF

clone_size: .
d_call: TRBD2
j_call: TRBJ2-7
v_call: TRBV28
cdr3_nt: TGTGCCAGCAGGCCCGCAGTGGTCAGGGAGGGAGGTTATTACGAGCAGTACTTC
cdr3_aa: CASRPAVVREGGYYEQYF

clone_size: .
d_call: TRBD1
j_call: TRBJ1-4
v_call: TRBV19
cdr3_nt: TGTGCCAGTAGTTCCTCAGGGGGCGGCTATGAAAAACTGTTTTTT
cdr3_aa: CASSSSGGGYEKLFF

clone_size: .
d_call: .
j_call: TRBJ1-2
v_call: TRBV19
cdr3_nt: TGTGCCAGTACCCCGGCAGGCTTAAATAAGAACTATGGCTACACCTTC
cdr3_aa: CASTPAGLNKNYGYTF

clone_size: .
d_call: .
j_call: TRBJ2-3
v_call: TRBV20-1
cdr3_nt: TGCAGTGCGCCCCACTCAGATACGCAGTATTTT
cdr3_aa: CSAPHSDTQYF

clone_size: .
d_call: TRBD1
j_call: TRBJ2-1
v_call: TRBV15
cdr3_nt: TGTGCCACCAGAAGGACAGGACAGGGATACAATGAGCAGTTCTTC
cdr3_aa: CATRRTGQGYNEQFF

clone_size: .
d_call: TRBD2
j_call: TRBJ2-7
v_call: TRBV11-2
cdr3_nt: TGTGCCAGCAGGGGGATCGGGACTAGCAGCTACGAGCAGTACTTC
cdr3_aa: CASRGIGTSSYEQYF

clone_size: .
d_call: TRBD1
j_call: TRBJ2-7
v_call: TRBV5-1
cdr3_nt: TGCGCCAGCAGCTTGGCCGGACAGGACTACGAGCAGTACTTC
cdr3_aa: CASSLAGQDYEQYF

clone_size: .
d_call: .
j_call: TRBJ2-3
v_call: TRBV7-8
cdr3_nt: TGTGCCAGCAGCTCCTCTGTGGGGGGGCCACTAGTAACAGATACGCAGTATTTT
cdr3_aa: CASSSSVGGPLVTDTQYF

clone_size: .
d_call: .
j_call: TRBJ2-7
v_call: TRBV28
cdr3_nt: TGTGCCAGCAGTTTAGTTCAGGGGGGCTCCTACGAGCAGTACTTC
cdr3_aa: CASSLVQGGSYEQYF